This TCR beta chain was recorded in a study of read filtering for tumor transcriptome and immune sequencing. Study information: TCR-mapped reads were about 4 to 10.27 million with IR-seq versus about 75 to 1,400 with RNA-seq.

The library was built from about 400 ng RNA with molecular barcoded adaptors for alpha/delta and beta/gamma chains. Each CDR3 protein is one row after TCRdb ran MiXCR on the reads. Among about 86,000 distinct CDR3 sequences listed, 9% to 15% were seen once. General study results and limits: IR-seq and RNA-seq agreed better without single-read clonotypes.

Every patient had bone marrow sampled while the disease was active. The germline V gene has CDR1 LNHNV and CDR2 YYDKDF (reference sequence). The CDR3 extends over 16 amino acids. The J segment lost 5 bases and the V segment lost 2 bases, leaving 9 bases of the junction unmatched. At least ten counts were recorded for this clonotype. Antigen specificity is unknown. Material for sequencing was a population of CD138-negative cells sorted from bone marrow. The V and J genes are TRBV15 and TRBJ2-5, with 9 bases fitting TRBD1. This TCR was recovered from a donor at least 40 years old with multiple myeloma. CDR3 in amino acids: CATSRSGQGKEETQYF. As DNA, the CDR3 is TGTGCCACCAGCAGATCGGGACAGGGAAAAGAGGAGACCCAGTACTTC.